Below are 5 T cell receptor beta chains sequenced from a single sample in a study of blood T cell repertoires in COVID-19. Sequencing was performed with immunoSEQ multiplex PCR; in TCRdb, only in-frame clones are kept and a portion is missing. The table records about 160,000 clones, almost 85% of them present only once. Material for sequencing was peripheral blood. The source of these receptors is a woman of 80 years or more with acute or convalescent COVID-19.

This chain links TRBV2 with TRBJ2-1; possibly TRBD2 for D (6 bases). The length of the CDR3 is 15 residues. In germline, CDR1 is SNHLY, CDR2 FYNNEI. V was pared by 2 bases and J by 3 bases, with 11 bases between. CDR3 DNA sequence: TGTGCCAGCAGTGAAACGGGAGCGGGCTACAATGAGCAGTTCTTC. It yields the protein CASSETGAGYNEQFF.

V gene TRBV27 combines with J gene TRBJ1-2, with a possible D match to TRBD1 (5 bases). V was shortened by 1 base and J by 3 bases, with 9 bases between the two germline ends. The CDR3 totals 14 residues. Germline V gene data show CDR1 as MNHEY and CDR2 as SMNVEV (reference sequence). The chain's CDR3 is CASSLYAGHYGYTF. The CDR3, as DNA: TGTGCCAGCAGTTTATATGCAGGGCACTATGGCTACACCTTC.

With respect to this clone: Other DNA sequences in this sample translate to the same CDR3. This chain connects TRBV5-1 to TRBJ2-5; D unresolved. Trimming shortened V by 2 bases and J by 3 bases, and 2 bases separated the two germline ends. The CDR3 has 11 residues. Germline V gene sequence: CDR1 SGHRS, CDR2 YFSETQ. The CDR3: CASSFKETQYF. The CDR3 DNA is TGCGCCAGCAGCTTTAAAGAGACCCAGTACTTC.

The V and J genes are TRBV4-1 and TRBJ1-5, with a tentative D call TRBD1 (5 bases). This CDR3 contains 16 residues. V lost 4 bases to trimming and J lost 4 bases, with 17 bases between them. Germline V lookup: CDR1 MGHRA, CDR2 YSYEKL. The CDR3 here is CASSPFSYRNNQPQHF. DNA of the CDR3: TGCGCCAGCAGCCCTTTTTCATACAGGAATAATCAGCCCCAGCATTTT.

The chain is built from TRBV29-1 and TRBJ1-2; the D is unclear. The germline CDR1 and CDR2 sequences are SQVTM and ANQGSEA. The CDR3 is made up of 15 amino acids. The V and J ends lost 0 bases and 4 bases respectively, with 15 bases between them. In nucleotides, the CDR3 is TGCAGCGTTGAAGACCCACAAGAGGGCCTCTATGGCTACACCTTC. This gives the protein CSVEDPQEGLYGYTF.